This TCR beta chain was identified in a study of cytomegalovirus exposure and HLA in healthy donors. Findings and limits, study-wide: Per a prior analysis, the majority of TCR beta V segments were productive roughly 87% or roughly 30% of the time.

A remark on this clone: Its antigen is currently unknown.

CDR3 length: 13 amino acids. Germline values: CDR1 SGHAT, CDR2 FQNNGV. Both 60 Vbeta primers and 13 Jbeta primers went into the PCR. Assay used: immunoSEQ multiplex PCR; TCRdb lists only in-frame clones, some missing. Here the sample spans 120,000 to 150,000 clones, roughly 85% being singletons. This chain uses TRBV11-2 with TRBJ2-5; 10 bases match TRBD1. The end of the DNA fits TRBJ2-7 better, so the J call may be wrong. The sequence derives from a woman younger than 45 in good health and CMV-seronegative. The sample taken for sequencing was PBMCs. CDR3 sequence (DNA): TGTGCCACCCGGGACAGGGGAATCTACGAGCAGTACTTC. Translated, it gives CATRDRGIYEQYF.